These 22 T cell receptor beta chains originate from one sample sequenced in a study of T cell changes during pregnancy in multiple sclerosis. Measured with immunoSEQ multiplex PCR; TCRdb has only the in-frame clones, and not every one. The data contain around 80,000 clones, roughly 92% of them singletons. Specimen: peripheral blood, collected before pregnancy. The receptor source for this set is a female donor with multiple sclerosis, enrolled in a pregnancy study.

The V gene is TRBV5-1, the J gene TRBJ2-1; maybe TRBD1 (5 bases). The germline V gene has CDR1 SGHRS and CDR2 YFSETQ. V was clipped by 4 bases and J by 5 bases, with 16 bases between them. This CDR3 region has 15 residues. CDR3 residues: CASSKDSAINNEQFF. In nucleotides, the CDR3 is TGCGCCAGCAGCAAAGACAGCGCTATCAACAATGAGCAGTTCTTC.

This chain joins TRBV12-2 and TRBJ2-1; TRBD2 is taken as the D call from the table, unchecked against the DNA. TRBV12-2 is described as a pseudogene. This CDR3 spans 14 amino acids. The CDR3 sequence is CASKQGTSHREQFF. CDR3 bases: TGTGCAAGTAAGCAGGGGACTAGCCATCGGGAGCAGTTCTTC.

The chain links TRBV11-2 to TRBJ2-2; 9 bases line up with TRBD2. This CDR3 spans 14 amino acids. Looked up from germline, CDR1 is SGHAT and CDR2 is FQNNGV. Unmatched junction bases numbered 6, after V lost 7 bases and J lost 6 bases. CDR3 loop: CASTLSGSSGELFF. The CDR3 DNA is TGTGCCAGCACCCTTAGCGGGAGCTCCGGGGAGCTGTTTTTT.

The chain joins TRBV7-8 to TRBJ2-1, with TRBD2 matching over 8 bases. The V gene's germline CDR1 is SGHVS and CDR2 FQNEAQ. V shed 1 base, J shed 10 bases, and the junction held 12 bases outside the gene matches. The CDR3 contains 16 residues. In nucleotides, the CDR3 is TGTGCCAGCAGCTTAGATTTGGCGGGAGGCCACCTGGAGCAGTTCTTC. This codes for CASSLDLAGGHLEQFF.

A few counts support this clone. This chain's CDR3 is CASSGGQVAFF. CDR3 sequence (DNA): TGTGCCAGCAGTGGAGGACAGGTGGCTTTCTTT. The chain combines TRBV6-1 with TRBJ1-1, with 7 bases matching TRBD1. With 4 bases clipped from V and 11 bases from J, the junction kept 4 bases outside the gene matches. The V gene's germline CDR1 is MNHNS and CDR2 SASEGT. The CDR3 is 11 amino acids.

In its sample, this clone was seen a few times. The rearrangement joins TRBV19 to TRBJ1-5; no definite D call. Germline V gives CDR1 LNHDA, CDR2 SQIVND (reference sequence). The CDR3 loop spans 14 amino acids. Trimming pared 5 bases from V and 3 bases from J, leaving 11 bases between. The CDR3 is CASSARDFNQPQHF. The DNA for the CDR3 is TGTGCCAGTAGTGCCCGGGATTTCAATCAGCCCCAGCATTTT.

CDR3 protein: CASSVGLAGYNEQFF. The CDR3 DNA follows: TGTGCCAGTAGTGTGGGACTAGCGGGTTACAATGAGCAGTTCTTC. J is TRBJ2-1 and V is TRBV19; 12 bases match TRBD2. This CDR3 has 15 amino acids. After removal of 5 bases from V and 4 bases from J, the junction contained 3 bases not matched to a gene. Germline loops: CDR1 LNHDA, CDR2 SQIVND (reference sequence). Full variable domain (missing parts from reference TRBV19 and TRBJ2-1): DGGITQSPKYLFRKEGQNVTLSCEQNLNHDAMYWYRQDPGQGLRLIYYSQIVNDFQKGDIAEGYSVSREKKESFPLTVTSAQKNPTAFYLCASSVGLAGYNEQFFGPGTRLTVL.

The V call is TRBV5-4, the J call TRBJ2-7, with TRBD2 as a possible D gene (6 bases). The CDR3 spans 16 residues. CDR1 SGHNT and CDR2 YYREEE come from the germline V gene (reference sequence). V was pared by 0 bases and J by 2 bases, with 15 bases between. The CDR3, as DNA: TGTGCCAGCAGCTTGGGAGGGTCAGGGAGGACCTACGAGCAGTACTTC. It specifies CASSLGGSGRTYEQYF.

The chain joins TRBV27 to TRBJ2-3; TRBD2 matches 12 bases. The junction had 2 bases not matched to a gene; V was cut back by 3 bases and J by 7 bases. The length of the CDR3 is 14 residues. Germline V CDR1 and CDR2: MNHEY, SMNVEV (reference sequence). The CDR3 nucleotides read TGTGCCAGCAGTTTGGGACTAGCGGGCTATACGCAGTATTTT. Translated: CASSLGLAGYTQYF.

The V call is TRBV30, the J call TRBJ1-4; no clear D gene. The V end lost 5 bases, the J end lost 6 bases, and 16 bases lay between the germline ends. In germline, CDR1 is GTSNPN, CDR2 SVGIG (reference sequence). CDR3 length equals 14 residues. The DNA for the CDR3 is TGTGCCTGGGGGGAGACATTCCGGGATGAAAAACTGTTTTTT. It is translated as CAWGETFRDEKLFF.

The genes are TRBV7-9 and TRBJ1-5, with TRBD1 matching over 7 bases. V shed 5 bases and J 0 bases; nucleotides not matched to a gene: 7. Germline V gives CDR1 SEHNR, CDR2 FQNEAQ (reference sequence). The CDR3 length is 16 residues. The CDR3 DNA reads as TGTGCCAGCAGCCCCGACAGGGAGGATAGCAATCAGCCCCAGCATTTT. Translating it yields CASSPDREDSNQPQHF.

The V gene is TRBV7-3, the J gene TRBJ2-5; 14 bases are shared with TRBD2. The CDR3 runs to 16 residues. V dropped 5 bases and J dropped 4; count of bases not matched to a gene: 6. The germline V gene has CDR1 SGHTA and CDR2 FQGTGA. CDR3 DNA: TGTGCCAGCAGCCCGCGACTAGCGGGAGGGTCAGAGACCCAGTACTTC. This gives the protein CASSPRLAGGSETQYF.

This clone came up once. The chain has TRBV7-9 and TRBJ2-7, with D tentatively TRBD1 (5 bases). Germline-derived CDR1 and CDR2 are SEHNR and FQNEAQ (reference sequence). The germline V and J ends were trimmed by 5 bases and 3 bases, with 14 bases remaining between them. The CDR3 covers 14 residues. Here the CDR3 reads CASSPIRGSYEQYF. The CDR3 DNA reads TGTGCCAGCAGCCCCATTAGGGGAAGCTACGAGCAGTACTTC.

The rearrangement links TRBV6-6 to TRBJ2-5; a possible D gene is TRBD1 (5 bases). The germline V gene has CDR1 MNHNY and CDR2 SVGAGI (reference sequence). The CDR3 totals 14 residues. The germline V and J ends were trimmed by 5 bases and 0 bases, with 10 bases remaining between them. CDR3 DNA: TGTGCCAGCAGTCCCGACAGCTACCAAGAGACCCAGTACTTC. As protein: CASSPDSYQETQYF.

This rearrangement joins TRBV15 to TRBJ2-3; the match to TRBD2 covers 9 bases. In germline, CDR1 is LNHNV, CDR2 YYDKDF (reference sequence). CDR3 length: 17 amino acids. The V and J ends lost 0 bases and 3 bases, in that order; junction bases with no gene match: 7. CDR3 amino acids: CATSRDRGRGVTDTQYF. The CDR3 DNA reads TGTGCCACCAGCAGAGATCGCGGGAGGGGGGTTACAGATACGCAGTATTTT.

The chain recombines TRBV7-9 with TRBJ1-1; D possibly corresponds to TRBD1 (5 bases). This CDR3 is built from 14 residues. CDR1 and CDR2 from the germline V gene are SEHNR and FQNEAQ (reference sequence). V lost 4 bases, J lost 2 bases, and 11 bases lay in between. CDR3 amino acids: CASSSRQSNTEAFF. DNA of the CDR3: TGTGCCAGCAGCTCTCGACAGAGTAACACTGAAGCTTTCTTT.

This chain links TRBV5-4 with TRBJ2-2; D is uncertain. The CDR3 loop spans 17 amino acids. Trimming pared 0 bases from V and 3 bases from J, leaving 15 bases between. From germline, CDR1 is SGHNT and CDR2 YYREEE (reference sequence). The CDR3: CASSLAFGGFYTGELFF. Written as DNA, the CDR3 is TGTGCCAGCAGCTTGGCGTTCGGCGGATTTTACACCGGGGAGCTGTTTTTT.

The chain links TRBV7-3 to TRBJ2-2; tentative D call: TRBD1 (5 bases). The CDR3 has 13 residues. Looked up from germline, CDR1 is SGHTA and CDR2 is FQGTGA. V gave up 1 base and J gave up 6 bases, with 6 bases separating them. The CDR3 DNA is TGTGCCAGCAGCTTAAAGGGGTCCGGGGAGCTGTTTTTT. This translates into CASSLKGSGELFF.

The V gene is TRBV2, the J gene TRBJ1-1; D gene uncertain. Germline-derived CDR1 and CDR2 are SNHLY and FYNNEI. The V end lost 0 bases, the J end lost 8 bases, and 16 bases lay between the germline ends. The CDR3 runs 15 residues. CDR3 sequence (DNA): TGTGCCAGCAGTGAAGCCCTGCGAGGGTCTAGCGAAGCTTTCTTT. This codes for CASSEALRGSSEAFF.

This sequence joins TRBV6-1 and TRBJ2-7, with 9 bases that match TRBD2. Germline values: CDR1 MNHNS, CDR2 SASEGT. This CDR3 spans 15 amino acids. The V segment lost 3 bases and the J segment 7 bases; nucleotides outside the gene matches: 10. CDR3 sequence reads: CASSDWGAGGKEQYF. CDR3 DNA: TGTGCCAGCAGTGATTGGGGAGCGGGAGGTAAGGAGCAGTACTTC.

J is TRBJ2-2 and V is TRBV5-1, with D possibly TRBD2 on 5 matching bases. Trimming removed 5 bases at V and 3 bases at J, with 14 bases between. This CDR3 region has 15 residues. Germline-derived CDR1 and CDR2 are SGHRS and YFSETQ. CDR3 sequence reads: CASRRLPRDTGELFF. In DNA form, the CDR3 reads TGCGCCAGCAGGAGACTACCCAGAGACACCGGGGAGCTGTTTTTT.

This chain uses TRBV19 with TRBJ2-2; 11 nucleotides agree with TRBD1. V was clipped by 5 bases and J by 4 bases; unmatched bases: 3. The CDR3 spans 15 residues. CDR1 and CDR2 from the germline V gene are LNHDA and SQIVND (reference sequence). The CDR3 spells CASSGQGAGTGELFF. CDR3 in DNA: TGTGCCAGTAGTGGACAGGGGGCGGGCACCGGGGAGCTGTTTTTT.